Included here is one T cell receptor (beta chain) sequence, with context. Its antigen is unknown. The ends were cut back, 6 bases at V and 8 bases at J, with 11 bases in the middle. CDR1 is ENHRY and CDR2 is SYGVKD in the germline V gene. The CDR3 consists of 12 residues. The record originates from a study of a mutant IDH1 vaccine in newly diagnosed glioma. Overall study: Therapy received beforehand was radiotherapy, temozolomide, or both, with most patients given both. Findings of the study overall: Alterations occurring in top peripheral T cell clonotypes seemed unrelated to pseudoprogression. In roughly 93% of patients, immune responses induced by the vaccine occurred.

Assay used: immunoSEQ multiplex PCR; TCRdb lists only in-frame clones, some missing. The sample yields 20,000 to 25,000 clones, over 75% seen once. The time point: baseline, week 1 (first vaccination visit). Treatment in this sample: pre-vaccination baseline after standard-of-care therapy. New WHO grade 3 or 4 astrocytomas that were IDH1-mutant and ATRX-lost had been found in donors. The TCR was taken from a man aged 35-49 years with glioma. The chain has TRBV10-3 and TRBJ2-1; TRBD1 might be the D (5 bases). This sample comprised PBMCs, obtained from a glioma patient treated with radiotherapy, temozolomide or both. The CDR3 region has the DNA TGTGCCATCAGCGTCTCCAGGGATGAGCAGTTCTTC. It encodes CAISVSRDEQFF.